This T cell receptor (beta chain) originates from a study of shared clonotypes between healthy human individuals. Clones were read by immunoSEQ multiplex PCR, and TCRdb kept only the in-frame ones, dropping some. Here the sample spans hundreds of thousands of clones, roughly 70% being singletons. This CDR3 has 12 residues. The germline CDR1 and CDR2 sequences are GTSNPN and SVGIG (reference sequence). To note about this clone: A junction boundary mismatches the germline segment, possibly from a read error.

Input material: memory CD4+ T cells sorted from blood. As for subset: CD45RA-negative fraction. The chain combines TRBV30 with TRBJ2-5, with D tentatively TRBD2 (5 bases). The origin of this receptor is a woman under 40 in good health. DNA for the CDR3: TGTGCCGGGAGCGTGGTGGAAGGGACCCAGTACTTC. Amino acids: CAGSVVEGTQYF.